This T cell receptor (beta chain) was found in a study of patients and donors after allogeneic stem cell transplantation. TCRdb independently ran MiXCR on the RT-PCR reads; one entry per CDR3 protein. Among 200,000 to 250,000 distinct CDR3 sequences listed, roughly 13% were seen once. This CDR3 has 15 residues. The V and J ends lost 2 bases and 2 bases respectively, with 13 bases between them. Germline CDR1 is SGHDN and CDR2 is FVKESK. The chain uses TRBV14 and TRBJ2-7; D is undetermined. The sample taken for sequencing was blood, either unsorted or a sorted T cell fraction (not recorded which). The TCR originated in a human donor who was either an allogeneic HSCT recipient or a stem cell or donor lymphocyte infusion donor (not recorded which). It is not recorded whose cells these are; they may come from a transplant donor. The CDR3 loop reads CASSQLVQPPYEQYF. Written as DNA, the CDR3 is TGTGCCAGCAGCCAATTGGTCCAGCCCCCCTACGAGCAGTACTTC.